This record looks at one T cell receptor beta chain sequence and its context. In the original analysis: It was from reference gene primer amplification that nucleated cell counts were estimated. The assay was immunoSEQ multiplex PCR, and TCRdb's table has in-frame clones only and misses some. The V and J calls and clone size come from that table; D and trimming were worked out from the DNA. The data hold around 40,000 clones, with approximately 87% observed a single time. The sample is drawn from a study of blood T cell repertoires in COVID-19. Background on the study: There were acute and convalescent COVID-19 samples, and they came from the United States, Italy and Spain. PBMCs, B-cell-depleted T cells, or T cells were the source of the cDNA or gDNA that made up the material.

V shed 3 bases and J 5 bases; nucleotides not matched to a gene: 4. The CDR3 length is 14 residues. The V gene's germline CDR1 is SGHAT and CDR2 FQNNGV. The rearrangement joins TRBV11-2 to TRBJ1-2; 9 bases agree with TRBD1. The origin of this receptor is a middle-aged man with active or convalescent COVID-19. The sequenced sample was peripheral blood. The CDR3 DNA reads TGTGCCAGCAGCTTCTCCGGGACAGGGTATGGCTACACCTTC. It yields the protein CASSFSGTGYGYTF.